What follows are 5 T cell receptor beta chains derived from one specimen sequenced in a study of blood T cell repertoires in COVID-19 (dated by TCRdb to 2018 to 2021). Receptors were amplified or captured by the immunoSEQ multiplex PCR assay. The immuneACCESS repertoire file appears here via TCRdb, limited to in-frame rearrangements. These files lack a portion of the clones; in checked studies, under half of the deficit traces to unresolved V genes, and the cause of the others is not known. Counted in this sample were 200,000 to 250,000 clones; roughly nine tenths of them appeared once. In total, the top ten clones hold 1.5% to 2% of the sample. Sequenced: peripheral blood. The receptors originated from a man in his forties or fifties with active or convalescent COVID-19.

The V and J genes are TRBV19 and TRBJ2-1; D call uncertain. V shed 10 bases and J shed 2 bases, with 6 bases lying between them. Looked up from germline, CDR1 is LNHDA and CDR2 is SQIVND (reference sequence). The CDR3 is 11 residues long. The CDR3 here is CATLAYNEQFF. The CDR3 DNA sequence: TGTGCCACCCTAGCCTACAATGAGCAGTTCTTC.

This chain links TRBV5-4 with TRBJ1-1; 7 nucleotides agree with TRBD1. After removal of 4 bases from V and 2 bases from J, the junction contained 8 bases not matched to a gene. This CDR3 has 15 amino acids. Germline-derived CDR1 and CDR2 are SGHNT and YYREEE (reference sequence). CDR3 sequence reads: CASSPRQGVNTEAFF. The DNA for the CDR3 is TGTGCCAGCAGCCCTAGACAGGGAGTAAACACTGAAGCTTTCTTT.

The rearrangement uses TRBV29-1 and TRBJ2-7, with 9 bases aligning to TRBD1. Germline CDR1 reads SQVTM; CDR2 reads ANQGSEA. CDR3 length: 13 amino acids. The J segment lost 4 bases and the V segment lost 4 bases, leaving 5 bases of the junction unmatched. Here the CDR3 reads CSVAPDRGYEQYF. The CDR3 DNA sequence: TGCAGCGTTGCTCCGGACAGGGGTTACGAGCAGTACTTC.

The chain has TRBV9 and TRBJ1-4; 7 nucleotides line up with TRBD1. The germline gives CDR1 SGDLS, CDR2 YYNGEE. The CDR3 length is 15 residues. Trimming cost V 3 bases and J 7 bases; bases outside gene matches: 9. CDR3 loop: CASSALRQGGEKLFF. The DNA for the CDR3 is TGTGCCAGCAGCGCTCTTAGACAGGGAGGTGAAAAACTGTTTTTT. Variable domain in full (rest from reference TRBV9 and TRBJ1-4): DSGVTQTPKHLITATGQRVTLRCSPRSGDLSVYWYQQSLDQGLQFLIQYYNGEERAKGNILERFSAQQFPDLHSELNLSSLELGDSALYFCASSALRQGGEKLFFGSGTQLSVL.

This clone was picked up one time. This chain links TRBV28 with TRBJ2-7, with D perhaps TRBD2 (6 bases). The germline V gene has CDR1 MDHEN and CDR2 SYDVKM. V was pared by 2 bases and J by 10 bases, with 24 bases between. The CDR3 length is 16 residues. The CDR3 DNA is TGTGCCAGCAGTTTAAGCAGAACCCGGGGACTCCCGCTTCAGTACTTC. Its translation: CASSLSRTRGLPLQYF. The variable domain in full, with the rest retrieved from reference TRBV28 and TRBJ2-7, is DVKVTQSSRYLVKRTGEKVFLECVQDMDHENMFWYRQDPGLGLRLIYFSYDVKMKEKGDIPEGYSVSREKKERFSLILESASTNQTSMYLCASSLSRTRGLPLQYFGPGTRLTVT.